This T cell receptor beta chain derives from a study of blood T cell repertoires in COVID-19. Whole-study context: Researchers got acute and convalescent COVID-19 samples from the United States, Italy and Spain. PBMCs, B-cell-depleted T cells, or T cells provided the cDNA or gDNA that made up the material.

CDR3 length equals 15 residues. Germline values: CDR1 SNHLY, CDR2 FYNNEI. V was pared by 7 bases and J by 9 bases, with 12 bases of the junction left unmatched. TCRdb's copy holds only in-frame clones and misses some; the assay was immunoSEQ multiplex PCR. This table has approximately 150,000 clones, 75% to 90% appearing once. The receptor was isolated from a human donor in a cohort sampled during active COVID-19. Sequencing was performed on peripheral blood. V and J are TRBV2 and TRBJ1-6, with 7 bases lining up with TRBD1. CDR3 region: CASNVRQGMGSPLHF. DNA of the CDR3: TGTGCCAGCAATGTGAGACAGGGAATGGGTTCACCCCTCCACTTT.